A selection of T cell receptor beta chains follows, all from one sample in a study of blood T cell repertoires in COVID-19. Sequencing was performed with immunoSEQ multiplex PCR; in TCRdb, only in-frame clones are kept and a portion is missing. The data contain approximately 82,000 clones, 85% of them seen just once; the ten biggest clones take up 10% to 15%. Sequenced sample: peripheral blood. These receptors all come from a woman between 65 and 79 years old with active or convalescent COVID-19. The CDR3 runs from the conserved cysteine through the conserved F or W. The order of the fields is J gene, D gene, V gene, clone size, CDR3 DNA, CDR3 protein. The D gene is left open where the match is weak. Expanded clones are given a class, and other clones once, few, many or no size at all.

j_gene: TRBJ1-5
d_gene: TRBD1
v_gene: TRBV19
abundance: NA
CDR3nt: TGTGCCAGCAGAGGGACAGGGAGCGGTCAGCCCCAGCATTTT
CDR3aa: CASRGTGSGQPQHF

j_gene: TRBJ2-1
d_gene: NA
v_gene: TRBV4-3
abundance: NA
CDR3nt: TGCGCCAGCAGCCAAGATCACGGGTACAATGAGCAGTTCTTC
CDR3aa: CASSQDHGYNEQFF

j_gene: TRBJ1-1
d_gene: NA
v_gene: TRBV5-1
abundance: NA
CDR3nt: TGCGCCAGCAGCTACGATGGAGTTTGGAACACTGAAGCTTTCTTT
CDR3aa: CASSYDGVWNTEAFF

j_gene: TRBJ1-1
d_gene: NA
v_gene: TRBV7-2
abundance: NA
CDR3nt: TGTGCCAGCAGCGTCAGAAGTATGAACACTGAAGCTTTCTTT
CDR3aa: CASSVRSMNTEAFF

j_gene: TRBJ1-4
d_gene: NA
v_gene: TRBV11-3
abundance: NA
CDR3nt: TGTGCCAGCAGCTTACAGAGGAGCTTCGAAAAACTGTTTTTT
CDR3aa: CASSLQRSFEKLFF

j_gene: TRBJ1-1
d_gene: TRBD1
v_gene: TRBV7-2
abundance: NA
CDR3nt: TGTGCCAGCAGCTCGAATTGGGACAGGCCTCCTCACTTT
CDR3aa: CASSSNWDRPPHF

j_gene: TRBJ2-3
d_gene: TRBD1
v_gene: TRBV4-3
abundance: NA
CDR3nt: TGCGCCAGCAGCCCCTACGACAGGGACACAGATACGCAGTATTTT
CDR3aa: CASSPYDRDTDTQYF

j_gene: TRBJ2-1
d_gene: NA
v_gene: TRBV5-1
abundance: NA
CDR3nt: TGCGCCAGCAGCCTAGACTCGAGCTCCTACAATGAGCAGTTCTTC
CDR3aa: CASSLDSSSYNEQFF

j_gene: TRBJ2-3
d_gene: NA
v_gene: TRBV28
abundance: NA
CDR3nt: TGTGCCAGCAGTCTACAGGGCACAGATACGCAGTATTTT
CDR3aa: CASSLQGTDTQYF

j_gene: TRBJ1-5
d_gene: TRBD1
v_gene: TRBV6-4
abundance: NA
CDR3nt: TGTGCCAGCAGTGATTGGGCGGACAGGCCGTGGGGTGGTCAGCCCCAGCATTTT
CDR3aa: CASSDWADRPWGGQPQHF

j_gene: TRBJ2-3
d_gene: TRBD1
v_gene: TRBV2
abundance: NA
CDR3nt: TGTGCACATCGGACAGGAACCACAGATACGCAGTATTTT
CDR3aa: CAHRTGTTDTQYF

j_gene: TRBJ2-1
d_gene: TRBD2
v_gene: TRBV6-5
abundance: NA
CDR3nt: TGTGCCAGCAGTTCATCCGGGACTAGCTACAATGAGCAGTTCTTC
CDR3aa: CASSSSGTSYNEQFF

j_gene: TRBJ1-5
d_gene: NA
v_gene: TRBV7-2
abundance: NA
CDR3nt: TGTGCCAGCAGCCCAATACAAGTTAATCAGCCCCAGCATTTT
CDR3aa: CASSPIQVNQPQHF

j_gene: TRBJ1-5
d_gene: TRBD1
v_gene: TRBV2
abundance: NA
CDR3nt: TGTGCCAGCAGTGAAAACAGGGGGGAGCATCAGCCCCAGCATTTT
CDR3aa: CASSENRGEHQPQHF

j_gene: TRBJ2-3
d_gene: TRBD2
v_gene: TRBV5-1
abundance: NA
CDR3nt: TGCGCCAGCAGCGCCATACTAGCGGGCCTAACGGATACGCAGTATTTT
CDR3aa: CASSAILAGLTDTQYF

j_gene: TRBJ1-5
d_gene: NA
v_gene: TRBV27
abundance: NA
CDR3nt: TGTGCCAGCAGTTTATACAGGGCGGCGGATCAGCCCCAGCATTTT
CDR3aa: CASSLYRAADQPQHF

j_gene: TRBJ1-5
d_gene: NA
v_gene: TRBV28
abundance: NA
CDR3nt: TGTGCCAGCAGTCCGTCGGTCGGTGGTCAGCCCCAGCATTTT
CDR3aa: CASSPSVGGQPQHF

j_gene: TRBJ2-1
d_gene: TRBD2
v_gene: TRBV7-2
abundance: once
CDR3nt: TGTGCCAGCAGCTTAGCGTACGATAGCGGGGGGGCAAATGAGCAGTTCTTC
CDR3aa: CASSLAYDSGGANEQFF

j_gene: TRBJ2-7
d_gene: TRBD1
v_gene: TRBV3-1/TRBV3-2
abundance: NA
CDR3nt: TGTGCCAGCAGCCGCGGACAGGGGGCCTACGAGCAGTACTTC
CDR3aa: CASSRGQGAYEQYF

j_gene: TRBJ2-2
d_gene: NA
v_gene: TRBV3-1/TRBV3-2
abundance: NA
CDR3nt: TGTGCCAGCACTCAAACAGTCCCCGGGGAGCTGTTTTTT
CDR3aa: CASTQTVPGELFF

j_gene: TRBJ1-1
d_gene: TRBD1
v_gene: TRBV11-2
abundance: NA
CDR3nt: TGTGCCAGCAGCTCACTAAGGGACAGCCTGAACACTGAAGCTTTCTTT
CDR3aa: CASSSLRDSLNTEAFF

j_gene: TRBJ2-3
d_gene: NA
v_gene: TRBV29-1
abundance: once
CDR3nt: TGCAGCGTTGATGGAGGGGGCCAGGGAAGAAGCACAGATACGCAGTATTTT
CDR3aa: CSVDGGGQGRSTDTQYF

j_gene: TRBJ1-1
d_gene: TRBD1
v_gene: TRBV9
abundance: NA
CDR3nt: TGTGCCAGCAGCGTAGAGCCAGGGGGGAACACTGAAGCTTTCTTT
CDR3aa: CASSVEPGGNTEAFF

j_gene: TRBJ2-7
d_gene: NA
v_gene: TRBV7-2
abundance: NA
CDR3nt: TGTGCCAGCAGCTTCTCTACAGGGTCCTACGAGCAGTACTTC
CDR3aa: CASSFSTGSYEQYF

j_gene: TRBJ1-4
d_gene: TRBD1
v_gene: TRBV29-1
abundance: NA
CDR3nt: TGCAGCGGCAGGGACAGGGGGGGTGAAAAACTGTTTTTT
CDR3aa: CSGRDRGGEKLFF

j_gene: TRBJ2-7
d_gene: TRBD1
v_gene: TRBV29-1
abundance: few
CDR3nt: TGCAGCGTTGAAGGAGGGGGCGGCGAGCAGTACTTC
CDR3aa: CSVEGGGGEQYF

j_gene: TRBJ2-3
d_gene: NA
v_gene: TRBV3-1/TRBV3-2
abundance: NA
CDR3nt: TGTGCCAGCAGCGAACGGCAGGCCGTGCGGTATTTT
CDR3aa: CASSERQAVRYF

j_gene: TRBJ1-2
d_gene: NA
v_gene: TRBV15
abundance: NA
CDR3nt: TGTGCCACCAGCAGAGATAGTAATCGTGGCTACACCTTC
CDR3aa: CATSRDSNRGYTF

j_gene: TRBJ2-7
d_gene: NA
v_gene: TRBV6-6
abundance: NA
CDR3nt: TGTGCCAGCAGTTACTTGGGAGGAGATTTCTACGAGCAGTACTTC
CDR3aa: CASSYLGGDFYEQYF

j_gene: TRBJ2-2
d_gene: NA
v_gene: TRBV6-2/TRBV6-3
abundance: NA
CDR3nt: TGTGCCAGCAGTTACTCGCGGCCCCTGGGCGGGGAGCTGTTTTTT
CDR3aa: CASSYSRPLGGELFF

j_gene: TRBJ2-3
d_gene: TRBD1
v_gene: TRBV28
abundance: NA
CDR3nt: TGTGCCAGCAGTCTCGACAGGGGGCTGGGAGATACGCAGTATTTT
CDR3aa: CASSLDRGLGDTQYF

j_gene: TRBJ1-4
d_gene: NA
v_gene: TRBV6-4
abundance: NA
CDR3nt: TGTGCCAGCAGTTATAGGGGTTTCCATGAAAAACTGTTTTTT
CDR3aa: CASSYRGFHEKLFF

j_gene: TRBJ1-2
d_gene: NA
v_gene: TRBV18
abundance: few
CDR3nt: TGTGCCAGCTCGGGGGCAGGGTCGGTACCCTATGGCTACACCTTC
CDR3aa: CASSGAGSVPYGYTF

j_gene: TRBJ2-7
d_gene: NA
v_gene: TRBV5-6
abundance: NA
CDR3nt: TGTGCCAGCAGGCAGGGAATCGATGTCTACGAGCAGTACTTC
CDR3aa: CASRQGIDVYEQYF

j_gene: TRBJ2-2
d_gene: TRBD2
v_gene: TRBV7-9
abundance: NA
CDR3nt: TGTGCCAGCAGCCGCGGGAGGGGGCCGACCGGGGAGCTGTTTTTT
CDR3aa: CASSRGRGPTGELFF

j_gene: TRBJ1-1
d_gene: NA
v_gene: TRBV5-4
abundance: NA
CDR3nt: TGTGCCAGCAGCTCCCTGGCGAACACTGAAGCTTTCTTT
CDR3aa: CASSSLANTEAFF

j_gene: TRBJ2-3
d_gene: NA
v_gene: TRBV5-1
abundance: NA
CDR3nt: TGCGCCAGCAGCTTGGTAGGGGTGGAAGATACGCAGTATTTT
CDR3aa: CASSLVGVEDTQYF

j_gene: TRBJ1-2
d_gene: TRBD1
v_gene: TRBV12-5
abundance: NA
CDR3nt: TGTGCTAGTGGTACCGGGACAGGGGATGGCTACACCTTC
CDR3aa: CASGTGTGDGYTF

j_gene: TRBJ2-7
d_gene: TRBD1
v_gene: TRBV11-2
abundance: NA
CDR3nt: TGTGCCAGCAGCTCCTTAGGGGGGCAGGGGGCTTACGAGCAGTACTTC
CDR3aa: CASSSLGGQGAYEQYF